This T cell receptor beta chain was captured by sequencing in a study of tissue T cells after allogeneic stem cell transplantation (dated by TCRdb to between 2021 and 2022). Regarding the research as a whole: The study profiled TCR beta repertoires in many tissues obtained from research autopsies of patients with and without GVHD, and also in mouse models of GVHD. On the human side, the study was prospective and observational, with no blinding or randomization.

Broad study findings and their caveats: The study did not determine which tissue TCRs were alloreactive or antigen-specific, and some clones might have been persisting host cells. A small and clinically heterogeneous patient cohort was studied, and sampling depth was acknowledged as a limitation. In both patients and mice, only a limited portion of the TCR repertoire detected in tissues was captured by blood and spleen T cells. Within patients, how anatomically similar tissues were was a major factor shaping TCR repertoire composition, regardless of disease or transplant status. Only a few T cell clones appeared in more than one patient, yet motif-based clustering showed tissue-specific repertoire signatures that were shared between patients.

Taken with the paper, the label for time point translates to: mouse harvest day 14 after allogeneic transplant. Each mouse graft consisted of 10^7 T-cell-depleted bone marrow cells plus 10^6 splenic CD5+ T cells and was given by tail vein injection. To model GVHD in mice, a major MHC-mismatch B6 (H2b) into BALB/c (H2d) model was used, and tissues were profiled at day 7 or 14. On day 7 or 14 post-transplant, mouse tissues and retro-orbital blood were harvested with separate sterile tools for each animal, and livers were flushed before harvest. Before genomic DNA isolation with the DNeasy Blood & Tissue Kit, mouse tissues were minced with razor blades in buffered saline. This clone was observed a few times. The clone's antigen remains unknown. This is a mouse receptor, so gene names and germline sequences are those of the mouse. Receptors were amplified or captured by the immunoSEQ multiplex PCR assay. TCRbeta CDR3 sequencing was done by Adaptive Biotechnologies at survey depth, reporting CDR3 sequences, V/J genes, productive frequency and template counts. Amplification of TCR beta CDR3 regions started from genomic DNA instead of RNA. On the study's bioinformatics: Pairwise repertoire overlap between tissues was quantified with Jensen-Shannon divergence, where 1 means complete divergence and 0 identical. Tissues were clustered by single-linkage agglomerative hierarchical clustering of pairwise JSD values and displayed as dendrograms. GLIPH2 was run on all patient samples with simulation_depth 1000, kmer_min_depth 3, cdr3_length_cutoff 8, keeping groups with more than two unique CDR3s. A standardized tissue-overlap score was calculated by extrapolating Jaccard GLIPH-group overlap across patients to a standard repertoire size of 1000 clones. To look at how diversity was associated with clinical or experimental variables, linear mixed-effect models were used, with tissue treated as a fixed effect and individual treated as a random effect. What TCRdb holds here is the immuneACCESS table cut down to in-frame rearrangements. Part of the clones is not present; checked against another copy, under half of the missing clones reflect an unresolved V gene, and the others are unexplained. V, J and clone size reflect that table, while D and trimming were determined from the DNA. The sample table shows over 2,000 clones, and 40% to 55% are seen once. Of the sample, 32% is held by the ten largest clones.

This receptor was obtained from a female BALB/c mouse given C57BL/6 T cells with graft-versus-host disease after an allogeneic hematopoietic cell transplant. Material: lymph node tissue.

Partial CDR3 DNA: TGTGCCAGCGGTGACCCCGACAGGGCTGGAAATACGCTCTAT. The translation is CASGDPDRAGNTLY. From start to end, the CDR3 is CASGDPDRAGNTLYF. The chain employs TRBV13-2 and TRBJ1-3; TRBD1 matches 7 bases in the middle. The read falls 1 residue short of the CDR3 end, and the missing part is taken from the germline J gene. CDR1 and CDR2 were assigned from the germline V gene (reference sequence) as NNHNN and SYGAGS. The V end gives up 2 bases and the J end 2 bases, leaving 4 bases in the junction not matched to a gene. Measured from the cysteine to the phenylalanine, the CDR3 is 15 residues long. Part of the CDR3 DNA is given, 42 bases translated from base 1.